This TCR beta chain was identified in a study of CD8+CD57+ T cells in acquired aplastic anemia listed by TCRdb under 2018. At the level of the whole study: DNA extracted from sorted CD4+ and CD8+ cells had a mean of roughly 3 ug, with a range of 0.2 to 27.4 ug. Healthy donor samples averaged roughly 9.9 million reads for CD4+ and roughly 12 million for CD8+ cells.

Study-wide conclusions, independent of this receptor: Around 28 CD8+ CDR3 sequences were found to be shared between patients and controls, but these sequences appeared to be highly expressed in patients and within the immunodominant clones of the patients. Between patients and healthy controls, no significant difference in CD8+ Simpson's diversity was found (P=0.060).

Genomic DNA was used as template for profiling of TCR beta VDJ combinations and CDR3 sequences. TCR repertoire sequencing was run on an Illumina HiSeq 2000. On the study's bioinformatics: TRBV/TRBJ rearrangement plots, CDR3 size and DJ length profiles, and Simpson's diversity index were used to evaluate the repertoires. The most abundant DNA sequence in the deep sequencing data was defined as the immunodominant clone. CDR3 amino acid sequences were checked for sharing between subjects and were compared against published repertoires and the VDJdb database. TCRdb redid the processing of the public reads, applying fastp at Q25 and MiXCR, and retained in-frame beta chains. Each CDR3 protein gets just one entry, which takes the most common genes and DNA from the rows behind it. The authors' filters were not applied to this entry. This sample is represented by approximately 99,000 distinct CDR3 sequences; around 50% of them were singletons. The top ten hold roughly a third of the sample.

This clonotype has more than one count but fewer than ten. This receptor's antigen is unknown. Just one base apart from a much larger clone, this may be a read error. CDR1 and CDR2 were assigned from the germline V gene as LGHNA and YSLEER. From cysteine to phenylalanine, the CDR3 is 14 amino acids long. Only the CDR3 region is kept as DNA, spanning 42 bases read in frame from base 1. In this study, sorted CD4+ and CD8+ T cells from the blood of healthy subjects and of severe aplastic anemia patients had their TCR repertoires deep-sequenced. Ficoll-Paque density gradient centrifugation was used to isolate peripheral blood mononuclear cells. Before DNA extraction, CD4+ and CD8+ T cells were sorted with FACS or magnetic beads.

The TCR originated in a human donor in good health, serving as a control. The receptor chain draws on TRBV4-3 and TRBJ2-7; matching of 5 bases hints at TRBD1 as the D gene. Sequencing was carried out using sorted CD4+, CD8+, or CD8+CD57+ T cells (not recorded which) from PBMCs. DNA sequence: TGCGCCGGCAGCCAAGATAGACAGCCCTACGAGCAGTACTTC. Its amino acids are CAGSQDRQPYEQYF.